Here is one TCR beta chain with its context. Its antigen remains unidentified. Every molecule of TCR cDNA had its own unique molecular identifier. TCRdb passed the 5' RACE reads through MiXCR, listing each CDR3 protein once. The table records about 75,000 distinct CDR3 sequences, roughly 15% of them present only once. Time point specified: sample taken at primary tumor resection. Sequencing covered unsorted whole RNA taken from tumor, nontumor lung or frozen PBMC. The donors were fewer than 80 patients with non-small cell lung cancer that was early-stage and untreated. Germline lookup yields CDR1 KGHDR and CDR2 SFDVKD. The CDR3 spans 15 residues. Between the trimmed V and J ends, which lost 3 bases and 0 bases, there was a span of 9 bases. The data belong to a study of spatial heterogeneity in lung cancer. Across the whole study: Across the raw uncorrected reads, a unique TCR and UMI combination was observed, on average, more than ten times. Overall study results and limits: More often at tumor resection than at routine follow-up, ubiquitous expanded tumor TCRs were detected in the blood.

The material was PBMCs, obtained at surgery. The rearrangement links TRBV24-1 to TRBJ2-3; D not resolved. This sequence originates from a male donor with early-stage non-small cell lung cancer. CDR3 in DNA: TGTGCCACCAGTGATAGCCGCCAAAGCACAGATACGCAGTATTTT. Protein sequence: CATSDSRQSTDTQYF.